Listed below are T cell receptor beta chains from one sample, sequenced in a study of cytomegalovirus exposure and HLA in healthy donors. Sequenced by immunoSEQ multiplex PCR; TCRdb stores in-frame clones only, minus some. The table includes 130,000 to 150,000 clones, just over 85% detected once. The sequenced material came from PBMCs. Receptors originate from a woman aged 18-29 years in good health and CMV-seropositive. Each CDR3 is given with its conserved first and last residue. Each record gives: D gene, J gene, V gene, clone size, CDR3 DNA, CDR3 protein. A D gene is named only where the DNA matches it firmly. Size values are once, few and many counts, or a class for expanded clones, and some rows have none.

D: TRBD2
J: TRBJ2-3
V: TRBV4-2
size: -
DNA: TGTGCCAGCACCCAGACTAGCGAAGGGACAGATACGCAGTATTTT
CDR3: CASTQTSEGTDTQYF

D: TRBD1
J: TRBJ2-5
V: TRBV2
size: -
DNA: TGTGCCAAGACGAAAGCCGGGACAGGGACAGAGACCCAGTACTTC
CDR3: CAKTKAGTGTETQYF

D: TRBD1
J: TRBJ1-2
V: TRBV7-9
size: -
DNA: TGTGCCAGCAGCTGGAGGACGGGACAGGGTTTTGGCTACACCTTC
CDR3: CASSWRTGQGFGYTF

D: TRBD1
J: TRBJ2-3
V: TRBV5-1
size: once
DNA: TGCGCCAGCAAGGGGCAGGGGGCAGATACGCAGTATTTT
CDR3: CASKGQGADTQYF

D: TRBD1
J: TRBJ2-1
V: TRBV28
size: -
DNA: TGTGCCAGCAGTTTAGTACAGGGGGGAAGGAATGAGCAGTTCTTC
CDR3: CASSLVQGGRNEQFF

D: TRBD2
J: TRBJ2-5
V: TRBV11-1
size: -
DNA: TGTGCCAGCAGCAACCGGGACTACATCCAAGAGACCCAGTACTTC
CDR3: CASSNRDYIQETQYF

D: TRBD2
J: TRBJ2-1
V: TRBV29-1
size: -
DNA: TGCAGCGTTGGGGAGGGGAGCGGGAGAAACAATAATGAGCAGTTCTTC
CDR3: CSVGEGSGRNNNEQFF

D: TRBD1
J: TRBJ2-1
V: TRBV18
size: once
DNA: TGTGCCAGCTCACCACAGGACAGGGGGGCCCATGAGCAGTTCTTC
CDR3: CASSPQDRGAHEQFF

D: TRBD1
J: TRBJ1-6
V: TRBV19
size: -
DNA: TGTGCCAGTACCCTGGACAGGGGCGTCGATTCACCCCTCCACTTT
CDR3: CASTLDRGVDSPLHF

D: -
J: TRBJ1-1
V: TRBV30
size: -
DNA: TGTGCCTGGAGTGTACGAACAGGCCCCACTGGGGCTTTCTTT
CDR3: CAWSVRTGPTGAFF

D: -
J: TRBJ1-5
V: TRBV27
size: -
DNA: TGTGCCAGCAGTATCTCAGGGTTTGGGCCCTATAGCAATCAGCCCCAGCATTTT
CDR3: CASSISGFGPYSNQPQHF

D: -
J: TRBJ1-5
V: TRBV1
size: once
DNA: TGCACCAGCAGTCCCGCCCCGACCGGAGCGGGTCAGAATCAGCCCCAGCATTTT
CDR3: CTSSPAPTGAGQNQPQHF

D: -
J: TRBJ2-7
V: TRBV9
size: -
DNA: TGTGCCAGCAGCCGTAGTTGGGGCGACGGCGACGAGCAGTACTTC
CDR3: CASSRSWGDGDEQYF

D: TRBD2
J: TRBJ2-2
V: TRBV9
size: few
DNA: TGTGCCAGCAGCGTAGCGACTAGCGGGAGCGCCGGGGAGCTGTTTTTT
CDR3: CASSVATSGSAGELFF

D: -
J: TRBJ2-2
V: TRBV5-1
size: -
DNA: TGCGCCAGCAGCTGGAGGGACAGTAACACCGGGGAGCTGTTTTTT
CDR3: CASSWRDSNTGELFF

D: -
J: TRBJ2-3
V: TRBV30
size: -
DNA: TGTGCAGGAAGGGAGGCAGGTATAGATACGCAGTATTTT
CDR3: CAGREAGIDTQYF

D: -
J: TRBJ2-7
V: TRBV19
size: few
DNA: TGTGCCAGCGCGGGGTTCCCGGGCTACGAGCAGTACTTC
CDR3: CASAGFPGYEQYF

D: TRBD2
J: TRBJ2-3
V: TRBV9
size: once
DNA: TGTGCCAGCAGCTCCGCGGGAGGGCAGTATTTT
CDR3: CASSSAGGQYF

D: TRBD2
J: TRBJ2-1
V: TRBV7-2
size: -
DNA: TGTGCCAGCGGCCCTTTCTCCGGGGGGGCGGCCTACAATGAGCAGTTCTTC
CDR3: CASGPFSGGAAYNEQFF

D: TRBD2
J: TRBJ2-5
V: TRBV27
size: -
DNA: TGTGCCAGCAGTCCCTATAGCGGGAGCCCTCCAGAGACCCAGTACTTC
CDR3: CASSPYSGSPPETQYF

D: -
J: TRBJ2-2
V: TRBV11-2
size: -
DNA: TGTGCCAGCAGCTTAGAAGGCAGGGGCACCGGGGAGCTGTTTTTT
CDR3: CASSLEGRGTGELFF

D: TRBD1
J: TRBJ2-7
V: TRBV7-9
size: -
DNA: TGTGCCAGCAGCTTAATCGGACAGGGGGATTACGAGCAGTACTTC
CDR3: CASSLIGQGDYEQYF

D: TRBD1
J: TRBJ1-4
V: TRBV4-1
size: -
DNA: TGCGCCAGCAGCCCTAGGAGACAGGGGCTCGCTAATGAAAAACTGTTTTTT
CDR3: CASSPRRQGLANEKLFF

D: TRBD1
J: TRBJ1-2
V: TRBV9
size: -
DNA: TGTGCCAGCCGGGACAGGGGTATCTACACCTTC
CDR3: CASRDRGIYTF

D: TRBD1
J: TRBJ1-2
V: TRBV2
size: -
DNA: TGTGCCAGCAGCGTGGGACAGGGGGCGCAGGGCTATGGCTACACCTTC
CDR3: CASSVGQGAQGYGYTF

D: -
J: TRBJ2-3
V: TRBV28
size: -
DNA: TGTGCCAGCAGTCGGGGGGCGCTGGCAGATACGCAGTATTTT
CDR3: CASSRGALADTQYF

D: TRBD2
J: TRBJ2-5
V: TRBV4-1
size: -
DNA: TGCGCCAGCAGCCCCGCTCGACTAGCGGGGATGGAGACCCAGTACTTC
CDR3: CASSPARLAGMETQYF

D: TRBD2
J: TRBJ2-3
V: TRBV5-1
size: -
DNA: TGCGCCAGCAGCTTAACCCTAAAGAAGAGCGGGGGGCAAGGGACGCAGTATTTT
CDR3: CASSLTLKKSGGQGTQYF

D: -
J: TRBJ1-1
V: TRBV6-5
size: -
DNA: TGTGCCAGCAGTTACTTAGGGGCGGCCACTGAAGCTTTCTTT
CDR3: CASSYLGAATEAFF

D: -
J: TRBJ1-5
V: TRBV4-3
size: once
DNA: TGCGCCAGCAGCCAAGGGGTGAGACAGAGAAATCAGCCCCAGCATTTT
CDR3: CASSQGVRQRNQPQHF

D: -
J: TRBJ1-2
V: TRBV28
size: -
DNA: TGTGCCAGCAGTCCCATAGGACACGACTATGGCTACACCTTC
CDR3: CASSPIGHDYGYTF

D: -
J: TRBJ2-3
V: TRBV5-1
size: -
DNA: TGCGCCAGCAGCTCAGAGGGGGTACGGACCTATACGCAGTATTTT
CDR3: CASSSEGVRTYTQYF

D: -
J: TRBJ1-3
V: TRBV9
size: -
DNA: TGTGCCAGCAACGAGGCGGGGGTGGACTCTGGAAACACCATATATTTT
CDR3: CASNEAGVDSGNTIYF

D: -
J: TRBJ2-1
V: TRBV5-1
size: -
DNA: TGCGCCAGCAGCTTGGGTGGCGGGATCTCCTACAATGAGCAGTTCTTC
CDR3: CASSLGGGISYNEQFF

D: TRBD1
J: TRBJ2-7
V: TRBV19
size: -
DNA: TGTGCCAGTAGTTACGGACAGGGGGCATGGTACGAGCAGTACTTC
CDR3: CASSYGQGAWYEQYF

D: -
J: TRBJ2-2
V: TRBV6-5
size: -
DNA: TGTGCCAGCAGTTTAACCCGGACAGTACCCGGGGAGCTGTTTTTT
CDR3: CASSLTRTVPGELFF

D: -
J: TRBJ1-4
V: TRBV9
size: -
DNA: TGTGCCAGCAGCGTAGCCTTGAATGAAAAACTGTTTTTT
CDR3: CASSVALNEKLFF

D: -
J: TRBJ1-5
V: TRBV23-1
size: -
DNA: TGCGCCAGCACTCAGTCACTGTCAGGGTGGAATCAGCCCCAGCATTTT
CDR3: CASTQSLSGWNQPQHF

D: TRBD2
J: TRBJ2-3
V: TRBV6-1
size: -
DNA: TGTGCCAGCAGCCCCGGGGGGGCGCGCACAGATACGCAGTATTTT
CDR3: CASSPGGARTDTQYF

D: TRBD2
J: TRBJ2-5
V: TRBV5-1
size: -
DNA: TGCGCCAGCAGCCCGGGACTAGCGGGAGAGGCAGAGACCCAGTACTTC
CDR3: CASSPGLAGEAETQYF

D: TRBD2
J: TRBJ2-1
V: TRBV9
size: once
DNA: TGTGCCAGCAGCGTAGAAAAGGCTAGCGGGGGGAATGAGCAGTTCTTC
CDR3: CASSVEKASGGNEQFF

D: TRBD1
J: TRBJ2-3
V: TRBV6-1
size: -
DNA: TGTGCCAGCAGTGAATTCAGGGGGCTAGATACGCAGTATTTT
CDR3: CASSEFRGLDTQYF

D: TRBD1
J: TRBJ1-2
V: TRBV28
size: -
DNA: TGTGCCAGCAGTCCCCAGACAGGGGGTTTCTATGGCTACACCTTC
CDR3: CASSPQTGGFYGYTF

D: -
J: TRBJ2-5
V: TRBV5-1
size: -
DNA: TGCGCCAGCAGCTTGGGTTTGCAGGTTTACCAAGAGACCCAGTACTTC
CDR3: CASSLGLQVYQETQYF

D: TRBD1
J: TRBJ1-5
V: TRBV28
size: -
DNA: TGTGCCAGCTGCCACAGGGGACGAAATCAGCCCCAGCATTTT
CDR3: CASCHRGRNQPQHF